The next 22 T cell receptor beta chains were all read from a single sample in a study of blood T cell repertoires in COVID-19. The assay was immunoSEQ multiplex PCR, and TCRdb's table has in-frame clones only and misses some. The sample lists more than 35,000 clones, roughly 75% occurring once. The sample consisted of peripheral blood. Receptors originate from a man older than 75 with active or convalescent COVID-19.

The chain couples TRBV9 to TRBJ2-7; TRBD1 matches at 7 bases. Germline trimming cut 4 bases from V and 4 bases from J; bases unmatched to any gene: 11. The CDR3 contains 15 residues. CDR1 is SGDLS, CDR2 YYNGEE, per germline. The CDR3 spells CASSLGDSFVYEQYF. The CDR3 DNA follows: TGTGCCAGCAGCCTCGGGGACAGTTTTGTGTACGAGCAGTACTTC.

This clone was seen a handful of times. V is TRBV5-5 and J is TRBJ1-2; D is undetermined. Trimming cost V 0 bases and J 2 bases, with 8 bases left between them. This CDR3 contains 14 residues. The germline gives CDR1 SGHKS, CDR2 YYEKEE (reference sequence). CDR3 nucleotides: TGTGCCAGCAGCTTGGGGGCAGGCAACTATGGCTACACCTTC. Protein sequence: CASSLGAGNYGYTF.

The CDR3 is CASSPGGSRLMNTEAFF. CDR3 sequence (DNA): TGTGCCAGCAGTCCTGGCGGCTCTAGGCTTATGAACACTGAAGCTTTCTTT. The chain uses TRBV28 and TRBJ1-1, with D unclear. Trimming left V 5 bases short and J 0 bases short, with 19 bases between. Germline lookup yields CDR1 MDHEN and CDR2 SYDVKM. The CDR3 consists of 17 residues.

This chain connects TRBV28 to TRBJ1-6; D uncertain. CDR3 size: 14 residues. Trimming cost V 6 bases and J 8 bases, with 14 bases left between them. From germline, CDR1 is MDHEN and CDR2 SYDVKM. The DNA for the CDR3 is TGTGCCAGCAGCCCCGTGGGAGGCTATTCACCCCTCCACTTT. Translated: CASSPVGGYSPLHF.

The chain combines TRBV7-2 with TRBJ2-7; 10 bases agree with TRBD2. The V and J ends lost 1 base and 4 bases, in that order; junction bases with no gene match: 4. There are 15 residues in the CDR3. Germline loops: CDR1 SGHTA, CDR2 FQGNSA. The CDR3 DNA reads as TGTGCCAGCAGCTTAGAAGGACTAGCGGTATACGAGCAGTACTTC. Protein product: CASSLEGLAVYEQYF.

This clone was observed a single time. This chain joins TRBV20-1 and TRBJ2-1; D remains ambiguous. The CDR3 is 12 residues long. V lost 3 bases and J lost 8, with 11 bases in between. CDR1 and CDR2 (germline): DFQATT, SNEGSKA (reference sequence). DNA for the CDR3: TGCAGTGCTAGTATGCTAAGCGATGAGCAGTTCTTC. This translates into CSASMLSDEQFF.

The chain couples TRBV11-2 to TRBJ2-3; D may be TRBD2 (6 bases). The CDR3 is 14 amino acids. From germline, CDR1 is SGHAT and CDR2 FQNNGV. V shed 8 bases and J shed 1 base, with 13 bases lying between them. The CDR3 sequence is CASGRGIGTDTQYF. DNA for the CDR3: TGTGCCAGCGGGCGGGGTATCGGCACAGATACGCAGTATTTT.

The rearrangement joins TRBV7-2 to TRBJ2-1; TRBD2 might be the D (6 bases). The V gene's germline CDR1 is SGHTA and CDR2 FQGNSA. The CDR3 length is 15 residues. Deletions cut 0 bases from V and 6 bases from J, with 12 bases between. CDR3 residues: CASSLAGGEINEQFF. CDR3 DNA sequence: TGTGCCAGCAGCTTAGCCGGCGGGGAAATCAATGAGCAGTTCTTC.

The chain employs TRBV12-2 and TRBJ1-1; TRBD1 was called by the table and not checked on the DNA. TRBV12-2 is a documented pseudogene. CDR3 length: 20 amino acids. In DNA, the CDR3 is TGTGCAAGTCGCTTTCTAAATCCCGGGACAGGGGGATTCAAAGGGACTGAAGCTTTCTTT. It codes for CASRFLNPGTGGFKGTEAFF.

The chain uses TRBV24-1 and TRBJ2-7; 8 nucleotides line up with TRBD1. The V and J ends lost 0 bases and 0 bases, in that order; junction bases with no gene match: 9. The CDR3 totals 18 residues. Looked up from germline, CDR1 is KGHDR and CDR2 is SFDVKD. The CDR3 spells CATSDLKVGQVSSYEQYF. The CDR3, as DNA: TGTGCCACCAGTGATTTGAAAGTGGGACAGGTAAGCTCCTACGAGCAGTACTTC.

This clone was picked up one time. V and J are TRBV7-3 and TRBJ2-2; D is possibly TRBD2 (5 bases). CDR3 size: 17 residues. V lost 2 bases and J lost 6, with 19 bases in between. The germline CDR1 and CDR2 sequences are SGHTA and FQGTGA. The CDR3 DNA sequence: TGTGCCAGCAGCTTATTAGCGTACGGTGAATATGCCGGGGAGCTGTTTTTT. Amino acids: CASSLLAYGEYAGELFF. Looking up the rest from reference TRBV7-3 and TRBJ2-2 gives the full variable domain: GAGVSQTPSNKVTEKGKYVELRCDPISGHTALYWYRQSLGQGPEFLIYFQGTGAADDSGLPNDRFFAVRPEGSVSTLKIQRTERGDSAVYLCASSLLAYGEYAGELFFGEGSRLTVL.

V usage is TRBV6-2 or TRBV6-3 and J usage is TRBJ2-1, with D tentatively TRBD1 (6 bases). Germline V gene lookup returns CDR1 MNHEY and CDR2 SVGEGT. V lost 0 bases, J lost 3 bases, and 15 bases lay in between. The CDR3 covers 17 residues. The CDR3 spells CASSYSPPKGVYNEQFF. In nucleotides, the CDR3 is TGTGCCAGCAGTTACTCGCCTCCGAAGGGGGTCTACAATGAGCAGTTCTTC.

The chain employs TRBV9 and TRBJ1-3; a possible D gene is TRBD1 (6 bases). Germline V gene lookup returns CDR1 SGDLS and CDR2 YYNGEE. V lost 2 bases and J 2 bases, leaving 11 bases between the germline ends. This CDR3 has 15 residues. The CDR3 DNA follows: TGTGCCAGCAGCGTTCTACAGGGCCCTGGAAACACCATATATTTT. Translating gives CASSVLQGPGNTIYF.

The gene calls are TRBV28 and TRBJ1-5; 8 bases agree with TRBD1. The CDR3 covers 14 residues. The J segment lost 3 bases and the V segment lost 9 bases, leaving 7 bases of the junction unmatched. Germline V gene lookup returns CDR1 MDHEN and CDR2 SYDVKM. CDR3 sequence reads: CASTGTGNNQPQHF. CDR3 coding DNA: TGTGCCAGTACCGGGACAGGAAACAATCAGCCCCAGCATTTT.

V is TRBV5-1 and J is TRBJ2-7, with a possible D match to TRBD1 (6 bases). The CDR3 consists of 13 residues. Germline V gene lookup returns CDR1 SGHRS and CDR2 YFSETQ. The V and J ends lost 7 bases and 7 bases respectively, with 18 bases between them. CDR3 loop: CASRRGSTNEQYF. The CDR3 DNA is TGCGCCAGCCGCAGGGGATCCACGAATGAGCAGTACTTC.

For the CDR3, the DNA is TGCGCCAGCAGCTTGGCCGGGACTCCCTCGGAGACCCAGTACTTC. Protein: CASSLAGTPSETQYF. This chain joins TRBV5-1 and TRBJ2-5; tentatively, D is TRBD2 (6 bases). V was trimmed by 0 bases and J by 5 bases, leaving 14 bases between them. Germline CDR1 is SGHRS and CDR2 is YFSETQ. The CDR3 is 15 amino acids.

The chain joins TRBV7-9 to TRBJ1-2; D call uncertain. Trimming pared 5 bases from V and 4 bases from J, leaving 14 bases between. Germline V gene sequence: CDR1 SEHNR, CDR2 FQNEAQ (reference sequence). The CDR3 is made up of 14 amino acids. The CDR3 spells CASSPRARAYGYTF. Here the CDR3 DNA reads TGTGCCAGCAGCCCCCGGGCGCGGGCCTATGGCTACACCTTC.

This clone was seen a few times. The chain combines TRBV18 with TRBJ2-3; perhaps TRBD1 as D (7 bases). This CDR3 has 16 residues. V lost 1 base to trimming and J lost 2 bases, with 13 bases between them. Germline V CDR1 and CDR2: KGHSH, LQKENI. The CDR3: CASSPLQGGNTDTQYF. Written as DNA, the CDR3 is TGTGCCAGCTCACCACTTCAGGGGGGAAACACAGATACGCAGTATTTT.

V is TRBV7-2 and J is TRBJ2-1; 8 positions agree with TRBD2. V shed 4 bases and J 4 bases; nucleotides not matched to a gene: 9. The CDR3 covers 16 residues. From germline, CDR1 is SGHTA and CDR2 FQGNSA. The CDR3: CASSSTSGGLYNEQFF. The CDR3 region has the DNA TGTGCCAGCAGCTCCACCAGCGGGGGCCTTTACAATGAGCAGTTCTTC.

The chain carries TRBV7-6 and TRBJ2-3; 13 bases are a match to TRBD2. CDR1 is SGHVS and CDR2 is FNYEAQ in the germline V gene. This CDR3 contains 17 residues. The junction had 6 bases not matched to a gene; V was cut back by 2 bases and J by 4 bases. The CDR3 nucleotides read TGTGCCAGCAGCTTACAAACTAGCGGGAGGGCCTCAGATACGCAGTATTTT. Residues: CASSLQTSGRASDTQYF.

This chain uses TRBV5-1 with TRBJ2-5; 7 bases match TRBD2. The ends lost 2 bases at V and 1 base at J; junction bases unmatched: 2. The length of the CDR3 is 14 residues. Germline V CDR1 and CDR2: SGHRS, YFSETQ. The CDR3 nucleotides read TGCGCCAGCAGCTTCGCTAGCGGCCAAGAGACCCAGTACTTC. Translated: CASSFASGQETQYF.

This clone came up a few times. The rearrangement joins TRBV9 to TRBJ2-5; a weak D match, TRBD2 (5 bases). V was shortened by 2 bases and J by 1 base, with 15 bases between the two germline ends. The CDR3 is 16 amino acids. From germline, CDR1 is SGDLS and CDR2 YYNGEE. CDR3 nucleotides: TGTGCCAGCAGCGTCACCTCCGGAGAGGGCCAAGAGACCCAGTACTTC. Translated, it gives CASSVTSGEGQETQYF.